These 26 T cell receptor beta chains share one sample of origin, sequenced in a study of CD8+CD57+ T cells in acquired aplastic anemia. Profiling of TCR beta VDJ combinations and CDR3 sequences used genomic DNA as template. One entry per CDR3 protein, called by TCRdb with MiXCR from the reads. Among roughly 200,000 distinct CDR3 sequences, approximately 57% were seen once, and the ten largest hold about 31%. What was sequenced was sorted CD4+, CD8+, or CD8+CD57+ T cells (not recorded which) from PBMCs. These receptors all come from a human donor in good health.

CDR3 amino acids: CSARAGGASNEQYF. In nucleotides, the CDR3 is TGCAGTGCGCGCGCAGGGGGCGCTTCGAACGAGCAGTACTTC. The gene calls are TRBV20-1 and TRBJ2-7; 8 nucleotides agree with TRBD1. The CDR3 runs to 14 residues. CDR1 is DFQATT and CDR2 is SNEGSKA in the germline V gene (reference sequence). V lost 6 bases, J lost 5 bases, and 12 bases stayed unmatched.

This chain connects TRBV7-9 to TRBJ2-7; 7 nucleotides line up with TRBD1. CDR1 and CDR2 from the germline V gene are SEHNR and FQNEAQ (reference sequence). This CDR3 is 13 amino acids long. V shed 4 bases and J 7 bases; nucleotides not matched to a gene: 7. The CDR3 DNA reads as TGTGCCAGCAGCTCGACAGGGTCAGGGGAGCAGTACTTC. Translation: CASSSTGSGEQYF.

The chain has TRBV9 and TRBJ2-7; a possible D gene is TRBD2 (5 bases). The V gene lost 3 bases and the J gene lost 5 bases, with 12 bases spanning the gap. This CDR3 spans 13 amino acids. Germline V gives CDR1 SGDLS, CDR2 YYNGEE. CDR3 loop: CASSAGNTNEQYF. As DNA, the CDR3 is TGTGCCAGCAGCGCGGGGAATACGAACGAGCAGTACTTC.

About this clonotype itself: Since a much larger clone is just one base distant, this may be a read error. The gene calls are TRBV12-5 and TRBJ2-3, with 9 bases fitting TRBD2. The CDR3 runs 15 residues. Germline V gene sequence: CDR1 LGHNT, CDR2 FRNRAP. The CDR3 is CASGLAGGGTDTRYF. The CDR3 bases are TGTGCTAGTGGTTTAGCGGGAGGAGGGACAGATACGCGGTATTTT.

The chain recombines TRBV15 with TRBJ2-3; D gene uncertain. Germline V gene lookup returns CDR1 LNHNV and CDR2 YYDKDF (reference sequence). The CDR3 extends over 15 amino acids. Trimming pared 5 bases from V and 1 base from J, leaving 13 bases between. CDR3 region: CATSRWPLGTDTQYF. DNA for the CDR3: TGTGCCACCAGCCGCTGGCCTTTGGGCACAGATACGCAGTATTTT.

There are many counts of this clonotype. The rearrangement links TRBV14 to TRBJ2-5; weak D call: TRBD2 (5 bases). The CDR3 loop spans 13 amino acids. Germline values: CDR1 SGHDN, CDR2 FVKESK. Trimming pared 0 bases from V and 5 bases from J, leaving 7 bases between. DNA for the CDR3: TGTGCCAGCAGCCAAGATCCGGGGGAGACCCAGTACTTC. Its translation is CASSQDPGETQYF. The full variable domain, in which reference TRBV14 and TRBJ2-5 provide the parts outside the CDR3, is EAGVTQFPSHSVIEKGQTVTLRCDPISGHDNLYWYRRVMGKEIKFLLHFVKESKQDESGMPNNRFLAERTGGTYSTLKVQPAELEDSGVYFCASSQDPGETQYFGPGTRLLVL.

Concerning this clonotype itself: A read error may be the cause here, since a much bigger clone is one base away. The gene calls are TRBV6-5 and TRBJ2-5; 9 nucleotides line up with TRBD1. This CDR3 region has 10 residues. The germline gives CDR1 MNHEY, CDR2 SVGAGI. The CDR3: CASSWTGVSF. The CDR3, as DNA: TGTGCCAGCAGTTGGACAGGGGTTTCATTC.

The sample holds a few counts of this clonotype. The chain combines TRBV9 with TRBJ1-2; D unresolved. There are 14 residues in the CDR3. V shed 3 bases and J shed 4 bases, with 13 bases lying between them. CDR1 SGDLS and CDR2 YYNGEE come from the germline V gene. Here the CDR3 DNA reads TGTGCCAGCAGCGCGAATTCCGGGAGCTATGGCTACACCTTC. Residues: CASSANSGSYGYTF.

The chain joins TRBV6-4 to TRBJ2-1; tentatively, D is TRBD2 (6 bases). V was shortened by 4 bases and J by 1 base, with 8 bases between the two germline ends. The CDR3 sequence is 14 residues long. CDR1 MRHNA and CDR2 SNTAGT come from the germline V gene. CDR3 in amino acids: CASSASESYNEQFF. The CDR3, as DNA: TGTGCCAGCAGTGCTAGCGAATCCTACAATGAGCAGTTCTTC.

This clonotype was counted ten times or more. The CDR3 region is CASSYRGLNTEAFF. In DNA, the CDR3 is TGTGCCAGCAGTTACCGGGGGCTGAACACTGAAGCTTTCTTT. This chain joins TRBV6-5 and TRBJ1-1; D is possibly TRBD1 (6 bases). The germline CDR1 and CDR2 sequences are MNHEY and SVGAGI. The CDR3 covers 14 residues. V gave up 2 bases and J gave up 0 bases, with 7 bases separating them.

The rearrangement links TRBV2 to TRBJ2-7; 7 nucleotides line up with TRBD1. This CDR3 has 13 residues. V shed 6 bases and J 0 bases; nucleotides not matched to a gene: 2. Looked up from germline, CDR1 is SNHLY and CDR2 is FYNNEI. Here the CDR3 reads CASRTGVSYEQYF. DNA of the CDR3: TGTGCCAGCAGAACAGGGGTCTCCTACGAGCAGTACTTC. The variable domain in full, completed from reference TRBV2 and TRBJ2-7, reads EPEVTQTPSHQVTQMGQEVILRCVPISNHLYFYWYRQILGQKVEFLVSFYNNEISEKSEIFDDQFSVERPDGSNFTLKIRSTKLEDSAMYFCASRTGVSYEQYFGPGTRLTVT.

The chain has TRBV29-1 and TRBJ1-2, with D unresolved. The CDR3 has 11 residues. V was pared by 6 bases and J by 6 bases, with 11 bases between. Germline CDR1 and CDR2: SQVTM and ANQGSEA. The CDR3 sequence is CSVNGRDGYTF. The DNA for the CDR3 is TGCAGCGTGAACGGGAGGGATGGCTACACCTTC.

In its sample, this clonotype was seen a few times. The chain is built from TRBV29-1 and TRBJ2-7, with D possibly matching TRBD2 (5 bases). There are 11 residues in the CDR3. The V gene lost 4 bases and the J gene lost 3 bases, with 7 bases spanning the gap. CDR1 and CDR2 from the germline V gene are SQVTM and ANQGSEA. The CDR3 bases are TGCAGCGTTGGGACTGTCTACGAGCAGTACTTC. This codes for CSVGTVYEQYF.

The chain has TRBV24-1 and TRBJ1-5; D gene uncertain. CDR3 size: 15 residues. CDR1 is KGHDR and CDR2 is SFDVKD in the germline V gene. V lost 8 bases and J lost 2, with 15 bases in between. As DNA, the CDR3 is TGTGCCACCACTCAAGTGGAGTGCCGCAATCAGCCCCAGCATTTT. Protein: CATTQVECRNQPQHF.

The chain recombines TRBV2 with TRBJ1-2, with TRBD1 as a possible D gene (6 bases). V was pared by 7 bases and J by 0 bases, with 12 bases between. CDR1 is SNHLY, CDR2 FYNNEI, per germline. This CDR3 is 14 amino acids long. The CDR3 spells CASITGIANYGYTF. The CDR3 coding sequence is TGTGCCAGCATAACAGGGATCGCTAACTATGGCTACACCTTC.

The V call is TRBV6-4, the J call TRBJ1-1; D unresolved. CDR1 and CDR2 (germline): MRHNA, SNTAGT. CDR3 length: 13 amino acids. V lost 6 bases and J lost 1, with 9 bases in between. CDR3 sequence: CASRRRENTEAFF. In nucleotides, the CDR3 is TGTGCCAGCAGACGGCGGGAGAACACTGAAGCTTTCTTT.

This clonotype was seen ten or more times. This chain connects TRBV5-5 to TRBJ1-1; no clear D. CDR3 length equals 13 residues. Germline CDR1 is SGHKS and CDR2 is YYEKEE (reference sequence). The V end was cut by 0 bases, the J end by 3 bases, with 6 bases between. CDR3 coding DNA: TGTGCCAGCAGCTTGGGAACAGACACTGAAGCTTTCTTT. Its protein product is CASSLGTDTEAFF.

The rearrangement links TRBV20-1 to TRBJ2-5, with no clear D. Trimming took off 8 bases at V and 3 bases at J, with 13 bases between the two ends. The CDR3 covers 12 residues. Germline V CDR1 and CDR2: DFQATT, SNEGSKA (reference sequence). CDR3 region: CSTGEVEETQYF. The CDR3 DNA follows: TGCAGTACCGGAGAGGTGGAAGAGACCCAGTACTTC.

This clonotype has a count of ten or more. The chain couples TRBV20-1 to TRBJ1-1, with 7 bases aligning to TRBD1. Germline V gives CDR1 DFQATT, CDR2 SNEGSKA (reference sequence). V shed 6 bases, J shed 4 bases, and the junction held 11 bases outside the gene matches. The CDR3 has 14 amino acids. This chain's CDR3 is CSALNRGEVTEAFF. As DNA, the CDR3 is TGCAGTGCCCTCAACAGGGGAGAGGTCACTGAAGCTTTCTTT.

In its sample, this clonotype was seen a few times. J is TRBJ2-6 and V is TRBV4-3, with TRBD1 matching 7 bases. The V and J ends lost 1 base and 6 bases, in that order; junction bases with no gene match: 3. From germline, CDR1 is LGHNA and CDR2 YSLEER. This CDR3 region has 15 residues. DNA for the CDR3: TGCGCCAGCAGCCAAGGACAGGGTGAGGCCAACGTCCTGACTTTC. It yields the protein CASSQGQGEANVLTF.

The J gene is TRBJ2-2, the V gene TRBV6-2 or TRBV6-3, with a weak D call TRBD1 (6 bases). The CDR3 contains 15 residues. The V gene lost 4 bases and the J gene lost 4 bases, with 13 bases spanning the gap. Germline-derived CDR1 and CDR2 are MNHEY and SVGEGT. Here the CDR3 DNA reads TGTGCCAGCAGTTTCCACAGGGAGCGCACCGGGGAGCTGTTTTTT. The encoded protein is CASSFHRERTGELFF.

The V call is TRBV19, the J call TRBJ1-3; D remains ambiguous. Looked up from germline, CDR1 is LNHDA and CDR2 is SQIVND (reference sequence). The CDR3 covers 13 residues. Trimming shortened V by 10 bases and J by 0 bases, and 10 bases separated the two germline ends. CDR3 loop: CATRTTSGNTIYF. DNA of the CDR3: TGTGCCACTCGTACTACCTCTGGAAACACCATATATTTT.

V usage is TRBV7-2 and J usage is TRBJ2-1; 8 nucleotides match TRBD1. The trim removed 2 bases at V and 1 base at J, leaving 4 bases unmatched. Germline V gene sequence: CDR1 SGHTA, CDR2 FQGNSA. This CDR3 is 16 amino acids long. The DNA of the CDR3 is TGTGCCAGCAGCTTAACCGGACAGGGATCCTACAATGAGCAGTTCTTC. This translates into CASSLTGQGSYNEQFF.

The chain couples TRBV12-3 or TRBV12-4 to TRBJ2-1, with D uncertain. The CDR3 contains 12 residues. Trimming took 3 bases from V and 7 from J, leaving 7 bases between them. The CDR3 region has the DNA TGTGCCAGCAGTTTTTCCAGGAATGAGCAGTTCTTC. Translated: CASSFSRNEQFF.

For this clonotype: One end of the junction is discordant with germline, which a read error may explain. The chain joins TRBV9 to TRBJ1-1, with D unresolved. The CDR3 is 13 amino acids. From germline, CDR1 is SGDLS and CDR2 YYNGEE. The chain's CDR3 is CASSVFLGTEAFF. The CDR3, as DNA: TGTGCCAGCAGCGTATTTCTGGGCACTGAAGCCTTCTTT.

This clonotype was counted ten times or more. The genes are TRBV9 and TRBJ2-5, with a weak D call TRBD1 (5 bases). The CDR3 length is 14 residues. Trimming cost V 0 bases and J 5 bases, with 11 bases left between them. Germline V gene sequence: CDR1 SGDLS, CDR2 YYNGEE. The CDR3 region is CASSVGPAGETQYF. The CDR3 DNA reads as TGTGCCAGCAGCGTAGGACCGGCAGGGGAGACCCAGTACTTC.